This passage covers 17 T cell receptor beta chains from one sample sequenced in a study of CD8+ T cells in alopecia areata. As the sequencing template, cDNA was produced by extracting RNA and reverse transcribing it. TCRdb's table, derived via immunoSEQ multiplex PCR, lists solely in-frame clones and lacks some. Of about 200,000 clones detected, 57% appear once; the ten largest clones hold less than 0.6%. The material sequenced was CD4+ T cells sorted from blood, taken at week 0. These receptors were taken from a human donor with alopecia areata.

This rearrangement joins TRBV6-5 to TRBJ2-5; 7 nucleotides line up with TRBD2. The germline V gene has CDR1 MNHEY and CDR2 SVGAGI. This CDR3 has 15 amino acids. The V and J ends lost 5 bases and 2 bases, in that order; junction bases with no gene match: 8. Here the CDR3 reads CASSGGGSGQETQYF. The CDR3 nucleotides are TGTGCCAGCAGTGGCGGGGGTAGCGGGCAAGAGACCCAGTACTTC.

The rearrangement joins TRBV7-9 to TRBJ1-6, with D maybe TRBD1 (6 bases). Germline V gene data show CDR1 as SEHNR and CDR2 as FQNEAQ (reference sequence). The CDR3 is 14 residues long. V lost 5 bases and J lost 9, with 14 bases in between. DNA for the CDR3: TGTGCCAGCAGCCTAGGGGGTGTTGGTTCACCCCTCCACTTT. Translation: CASSLGGVGSPLHF.

This chain uses TRBV29-1 with TRBJ2-5, with a possible D match to TRBD1 (6 bases). Germline CDR1 SQVTM, CDR2 ANQGSEA. The CDR3 is 12 amino acids. V shed 5 bases and J shed 2 bases, with 9 bases lying between them. The CDR3 nucleotides read TGCAGCGTTCGAGGGGGTCAAGAGACCCAGTACTTC. It translates to CSVRGGQETQYF. Supplemented by reference TRBV29-1 and TRBJ2-5, the full variable domain reads SAVISQKPSRDICQRGTSLTIQCQVDSQVTMMFWYRQQPGQSLTLIATANQGSEATYESGFVIDKFPISRPNLTFSTLTVSNMSPEDSSIYLCSVRGGQETQYFGPGTRLLVL.

In this sample, this clone turned up many times. The chain is built from TRBV2 and TRBJ2-5, with D possibly TRBD2 on 5 matching bases. The CDR3 has 12 amino acids. Trimming stripped 4 bases from V and 5 bases from J, with 8 bases between. CDR1 is SNHLY, CDR2 FYNNEI, per germline. The chain's CDR3 is CASSGRRETQYF. The CDR3 nucleotides are TGTGCCAGCAGTGGGAGGCGGGAGACCCAGTACTTC.

The chain is built from TRBV2 and TRBJ2-3, with 8 bases aligning to TRBD1. CDR1 and CDR2 (germline): SNHLY, FYNNEI. The CDR3 has 13 amino acids. V gave up 7 bases and J gave up 7 bases; unmatched junction bases: 7. The CDR3 coding sequence is TGTGCCAGCACATGGACAGGGAGGAATACGCAGTATTTT. Translated, it gives CASTWTGRNTQYF.

CDR3 DNA: TGTGCCAGCAGTGTAGGCACAGGGAATCAGCCCCAGCATTTT. Encoded protein: CASSVGTGNQPQHF. The chain uses TRBV25-1 and TRBJ1-5, with TRBD1 as a possible D gene (6 bases). The V and J ends lost 4 bases and 4 bases respectively, with 11 bases between them. CDR1 MGHDK and CDR2 SYGVNS come from the germline V gene. The CDR3 sequence is 14 residues long.

This clone was observed a few times. A read error may be the cause here, since a much bigger clone is one base away. The same CDR3 can be traced to other DNA sequences in this sample. The rearrangement links TRBV4-1 to TRBJ2-5; the D gene could be TRBD1 or TRBD2 (6 bases each). The CDR3 consists of 15 residues. From germline, CDR1 is MGHRA and CDR2 YSYEKL. Deletions cut 0 bases from V and 13 bases from J, with 21 bases between. CDR3 region: CASSQDGGGDSRLYF. For the CDR3, the DNA is TGCGCCAGCAGCCAAGATGGAGGGGGTGACTCCCGGCTGTACTTC.

The genes are TRBV9 and TRBJ2-1, with 7 bases matching TRBD2. In germline, CDR1 is SGDLS, CDR2 YYNGEE. With 0 bases clipped from V and 3 bases from J, the junction kept 12 bases outside the gene matches. This CDR3 spans 18 amino acids. The CDR3 DNA follows: TGTGCCAGCAGCGTAGACGTCCGTAGGGCGGGGGTCTACAATGAGCAGTTCTTC. As protein: CASSVDVRRAGVYNEQFF.

This clone was seen only a few times. The genes are TRBV6-5 and TRBJ1-2; 8 bases align to TRBD1. In germline, CDR1 is MNHEY, CDR2 SVGAGI. Unmatched junction bases numbered 5, after V lost 7 bases and J lost 4 bases. This CDR3 has 13 residues. The CDR3 spells CASTPQGAYGYTF. The CDR3 DNA reads TGTGCCAGCACCCCCCAGGGGGCCTATGGCTACACCTTC.

This sequence joins TRBV30 and TRBJ1-2; possible D gene TRBD1, 5 bases. Germline CDR1 GTSNPN, CDR2 SVGIG (reference sequence). Trimming removed 2 bases at V and 10 bases at J, with 14 bases between. CDR3 length: 12 residues. CDR3 bases: TGTGCCTGGAGTCACGGGACGGGTGCCTACACCTTC. It translates to CAWSHGTGAYTF.

The V and J genes are TRBV5-1 and TRBJ2-7, with 7 bases aligning to TRBD2. The CDR3 extends over 18 amino acids. Per the germline V gene, CDR1 is SGHRS and CDR2 is YFSETQ. With 4 bases clipped from V and 7 bases from J, the junction kept 23 bases outside the gene matches. In DNA form, the CDR3 reads TGCGCCAGCAGCGGCCATACTAGACCGGGAGGACGGTTAGGGGAGCAGTACTTC. Protein sequence: CASSGHTRPGGRLGEQYF. The whole variable domain, remainder taken from reference TRBV5-1 and TRBJ2-7, is KAGVTQTPRYLIKTRGQQVTLSCSPISGHRSVSWYQQTPGQGLQFLFEYFSETQRNKGNFPGRFSGRQFSNSRSEMNVSTLELGDSALYLCASSGHTRPGGRLGEQYFGPGTRLTVT.

The sample holds one count of this clone. V usage is TRBV5-1 and J usage is TRBJ1-1; D call uncertain. V lost 7 bases and J lost 1, with 5 bases in between. CDR1 is SGHRS, CDR2 YFSETQ, per germline. The CDR3 has 11 residues. The chain's CDR3 is CASFSNTEAFF. The CDR3 DNA follows: TGCGCCAGCTTTTCGAACACTGAAGCTTTCTTT.

This clone was observed at least ten times. The gene calls are TRBV29-1 and TRBJ2-3; weak D call: TRBD2 (7 bases). Germline-derived CDR1 and CDR2 are SQVTM and ANQGSEA. The CDR3 is 12 amino acids. Trimming left V 6 bases short and J 4 bases short, with 11 bases between. DNA of the CDR3: TGCAGCGTCGAGGGGGGGTCAGATACGCAGTATTTT. It encodes CSVEGGSDTQYF.

Only a few counts were recorded for this clone. The rearrangement links TRBV7-6 to TRBJ2-6; TRBD1 aligns across 8 bases. Germline V lookup: CDR1 SGHVS, CDR2 FNYEAQ. The CDR3 is made up of 19 amino acids. J was trimmed by 2 bases and V by 1 base; bases with no gene match: 10. The CDR3 DNA sequence: TGTGCCAGCAGCTTAGAGGCGGTCAGGGGGCCCACTGGGGCCAACGTCCTGACTTTC. It translates to CASSLEAVRGPTGANVLTF.

The chain is built from TRBV11-3 and TRBJ2-3; D call uncertain. Germline values: CDR1 SGHNT, CDR2 YENEEA. The CDR3 spans 12 residues. The ends were cut back, 5 bases at V and 4 bases at J, with 7 bases in the middle. The CDR3 here is CASSLEADTQYF. The CDR3 region has the DNA TGTGCCAGCAGCCTTGAGGCAGATACGCAGTATTTT.

This clone was detected a few times. The V call is TRBV15, the J call TRBJ2-4, with D perhaps TRBD1 or TRBD2 (7 bases each). Germline V CDR1 and CDR2: LNHNV, YYDKDF (reference sequence). V was trimmed by 0 bases and J by 1 base, leaving 13 bases between them. CDR3 length equals 17 residues. The CDR3: CATSRDGEGAAKNIQYF. CDR3 in DNA: TGTGCCACCAGCAGAGACGGGGAGGGGGCGGCCAAAAACATTCAGTACTTC.

This clone was picked up one time. This rearrangement joins TRBV11-2 to TRBJ2-6; no firm D call. Germline assignment: CDR1 SGHAT and CDR2 FQNNGV. The CDR3 sequence is 14 residues long. Trimming left V 3 bases short and J 0 bases short, with 3 bases between. The CDR3 nucleotides read TGTGCCAGCAGCTTCTCCTCTGGGGCCAACGTCCTGACTTTC. It translates to CASSFSSGANVLTF.